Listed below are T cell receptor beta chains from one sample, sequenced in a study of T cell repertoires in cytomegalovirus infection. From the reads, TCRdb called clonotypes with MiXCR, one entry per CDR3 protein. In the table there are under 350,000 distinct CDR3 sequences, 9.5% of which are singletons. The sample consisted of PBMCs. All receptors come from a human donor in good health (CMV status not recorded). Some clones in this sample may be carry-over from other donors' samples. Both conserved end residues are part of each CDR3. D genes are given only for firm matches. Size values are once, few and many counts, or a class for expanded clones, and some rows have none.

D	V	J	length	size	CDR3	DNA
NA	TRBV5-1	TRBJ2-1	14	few	CASSLGGRYDEQFF	TGCGCCAGCAGCTTGGGAGGGAGGTATGATGAGCAGTTCTTC
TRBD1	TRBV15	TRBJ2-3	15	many	CATSRGTGATDTQYF	TGTGCCACCAGCCGCGGGACAGGAGCCACAGATACGCAGTATTTT
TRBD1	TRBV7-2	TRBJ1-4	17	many	CASSSYRGPATNEKLFF	TGTGCCAGCAGCTCTTACAGGGGGCCCGCAACTAATGAAAAACTGTTTTTT
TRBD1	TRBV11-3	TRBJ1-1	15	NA	CASSIRQGGKTEAFF	TGTGCCAGCAGCATCCGACAGGGTGGAAAAACTGAAGCTTTCTTT
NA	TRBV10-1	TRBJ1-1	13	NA	CASRSDLTASAFF	TGCGCCAGCAGATCCGACCTGACAGCGTCGGCTTTCTTT
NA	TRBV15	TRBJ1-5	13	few	CATSSGSNQPQHF	TGTGCCACCAGCAGTGGTAGCAATCAGCCCCAGCATTTT
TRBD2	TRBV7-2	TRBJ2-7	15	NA	CASSYASGATYEQYF	TGTGCCAGCAGCTACGCTAGCGGGGCCACCTACGAGCAGTACTTC
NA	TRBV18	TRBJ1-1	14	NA	CASFGPQTNTEAFF	TGTGCCAGCTTTGGCCCACAGACGAACACTGAAGCTTTCTTT
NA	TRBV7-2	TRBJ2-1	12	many	CASSGGRHEQFF	TGTGCCAGCAGCGGAGGTAGGCATGAGCAGTTCTTC
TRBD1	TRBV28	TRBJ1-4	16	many	CASSSPGTVTNEKLFF	TGTGCCAGCAGTTCTCCCGGGACAGTGACTAATGAAAAACTGTTTTTT
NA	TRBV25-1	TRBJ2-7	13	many	CASRPVAAYEQYF	TGTGCCAGCAGGCCAGTTGCAGCCTACGAGCAGTACTTC
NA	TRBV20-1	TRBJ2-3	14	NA	CSVARGPNTDTQYF	TGCAGTGTAGCCCGGGGGCCGAACACAGATACGCAGTATTTT
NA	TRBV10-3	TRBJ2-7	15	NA	CAISESYHSYYEQYF	TGTGCCATCAGTGAGTCGTACCACAGCTACTACGAGCAGTACTTC
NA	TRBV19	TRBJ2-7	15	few	CASSMAGGMLGEQYF	TGTGCCAGTAGTATGGCAGGCGGGATGCTGGGCGAGCAGTACTTC
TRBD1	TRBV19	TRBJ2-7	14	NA	CASSMTGGGYEQYF	TGTGCCAGTAGTATGACAGGGGGAGGTTACGAGCAGTACTTC
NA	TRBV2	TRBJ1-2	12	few	CASTEQFYGYTF	TGTGCCAGCACTGAGCAGTTTTATGGCTACACCTTC
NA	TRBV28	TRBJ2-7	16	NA	CASSFPPGLSNYEQYF	TGTGCCAGCAGTTTCCCCCCCGGACTATCGAACTACGAGCAGTACTTC